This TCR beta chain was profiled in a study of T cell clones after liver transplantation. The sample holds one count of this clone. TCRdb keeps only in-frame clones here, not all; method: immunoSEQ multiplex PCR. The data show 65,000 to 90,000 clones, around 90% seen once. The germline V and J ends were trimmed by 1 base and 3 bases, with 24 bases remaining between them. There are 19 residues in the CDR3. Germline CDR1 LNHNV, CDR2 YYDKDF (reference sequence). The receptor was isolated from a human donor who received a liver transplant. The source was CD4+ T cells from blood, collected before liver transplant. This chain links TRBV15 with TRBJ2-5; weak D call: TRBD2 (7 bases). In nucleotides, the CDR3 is TGTGCCACCAGCAGAGGGACAGCCGGCGGGAGTTATAAGGAAGAGACCCAGTACTTC. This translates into CATSRGTAGGSYKEETQYF.